Listed here are 19 T cell receptor beta chains from one sample, sequenced in a study of identical twins (dated by TCRdb to about 2016). The protocol used for the library was 5' RACE. TCRdb names Illumina HiSeq 2000 as the instrument used. The raw public data were reprocessed by TCRdb itself: fastp quality trimming at Q25, MiXCR clonotype calling, in-frame beta chains only. Each CDR3 protein gets just one entry, which takes the most common genes and DNA from the rows behind it. The sample has around 370,000 distinct CDR3 sequences on record, roughly 9% of them singletons. Of the sample, 8.5% to 10% falls within the top ten clones. Sample: naive T cells sorted from blood. The sample's cell subset or site, from its label and the paper: cells isolated with a human naive T-cell isolation kit. Receptor source: a woman aged 45-60 years in good health.

The chain carries TRBV15 and TRBJ2-3, with D possibly being TRBD2 (5 bases). Per germline, CDR1 LNHNV and CDR2 YYDKDF (reference sequence). V was pared by 2 bases and J by 1 base, with 10 bases between. The CDR3 is made up of 15 amino acids. The CDR3 spells CATSRLEVGTDTQYF. CDR3 DNA sequence: TGTGCCACCAGCAGACTGGAGGTGGGCACAGATACGCAGTATTTT. The full variable domain, rest sourced from reference TRBV15 and TRBJ2-3, is DAMVIQNPRYQVTQFGKPVTLSCSQTLNHNVMYWYQQKSSQAPKLLFHYYDKDFNNEADTPDNFQSRRPNTSFCFLDIRSPGLGDTAMYLCATSRLEVGTDTQYFGPGTRLTVL.

The sample holds a few counts of this clonotype. The chain joins TRBV21-1 to TRBJ2-7; TRBD1, the table's D call, was not compared with the DNA. TRBV21-1 is flagged as a pseudogene. This CDR3 contains 14 residues. The CDR3 sequence: CASSRDRAIDEQYF. In DNA, the CDR3 is TGTGCCAGCAGCCGGGACAGGGCGATCGACGAGCAGTACTTC.

The sample holds many counts of this clonotype. This rearrangement joins TRBV10-2 to TRBJ2-5; D gene uncertain. Per germline, CDR1 WSHSY and CDR2 SAAADI. The CDR3 spans 12 residues. The germline V and J ends were trimmed by 8 bases and 4 bases, with 11 bases remaining between them. In DNA form, the CDR3 reads TGCGCCAGCGCCCCGACGGGAGAGACCCAGTACTTC. Its translation is CASAPTGETQYF.

This clonotype was recorded at least ten times. The V and J genes are TRBV12-3 or TRBV12-4 and TRBJ2-2, with 7 nucleotides matching TRBD1. The CDR3 runs to 12 residues. The V segment lost 11 bases and the J segment 6 bases; nucleotides outside the gene matches: 6. The CDR3 nucleotides are TGTGCCGGCCAGGGGGTAGCCGGGGAGCTGTTTTTT. This encodes CAGQGVAGELFF.

This clonotype has just a few counts. The V and J genes are TRBV7-9 and TRBJ2-3; 7 nucleotides agree with TRBD2. The CDR3 contains 16 residues. V lost 2 bases, J lost 8 bases, and 13 bases stayed unmatched. Germline V gene sequence: CDR1 SEHNR, CDR2 FQNEAQ (reference sequence). CDR3 coding DNA: TGTGCCAGCAGCTTAATTTCTAGCGGAGGGATAGGTACGCAGTATTTT. This sequence encodes CASSLISSGGIGTQYF. Supplemented by reference TRBV7-9 and TRBJ2-3, the full variable domain reads DTGVSQNPRHKITKRGQNVTFRCDPISEHNRLYWYRQTLGQGPEFLTYFQNEAQLEKSRLLSDRFSAERPKGSFSTLEIQRTEQGDSAMYLCASSLISSGGIGTQYFGPGTRLTVL.

V gene TRBV11-2 combines with J gene TRBJ2-1; the match to TRBD2 covers 10 bases. Germline V CDR1 and CDR2: SGHAT, FQNNGV. This CDR3 is 14 amino acids long. The V and J ends lost 7 bases and 5 bases, in that order; junction bases with no gene match: 5. For the CDR3, the DNA is TGTGCCAGCACTTCGAGCGGGAGGGACAATGAGCAGTTCTTC. Translation: CASTSSGRDNEQFF.

This clonotype was detected only a few times. The chain couples TRBV11-3 to TRBJ1-1, with no clear D. Trimming stripped 7 bases from V and 4 bases from J, with 13 bases between. Germline assignment: CDR1 SGHNT and CDR2 YENEEA. CDR3 length: 13 amino acids. CDR3 DNA: TGTGCCAGCATACCCGTCCAACTCACTGAAGCTTTCTTT. Protein: CASIPVQLTEAFF.

V and J are TRBV12-3 or TRBV12-4 and TRBJ2-7, with 10 bases identical to TRBD2. V lost 2 bases to trimming and J lost 5 bases; unmatched junction nucleotides: 12. The CDR3 sequence is 17 residues long. Written as DNA, the CDR3 is TGTGCCAGCAGTTTATGGCTAGCGGGAGCCCTCAGGGACGAGCAGTACTTC. It encodes CASSLWLAGALRDEQYF.

With respect to this clonotype: This is likely a read error, given that the CDR3 carries no conserved phenylalanine or tryptophan at its end. The rearrangement links TRBV6-1 to TRBJ1-5; tentatively, D is TRBD1 (5 bases). Germline V lookup: CDR1 MNHNS, CDR2 SASEGT. This CDR3 comprises 14 residues. Trimming pared 7 bases from V and 7 bases from J, leaving 17 bases between. CDR3 nucleotides: TGTGCCAGCATCCCCGCTCCCGGGGGACAGCCCCAGCATTAT. Translating it yields CASIPAPGGQPQHY.

There are a few counts of this clonotype. This rearrangement joins TRBV5-5 to TRBJ1-2; 7 positions agree with TRBD1. With 7 bases clipped from V and 6 bases from J, the junction kept 9 bases outside the gene matches. This CDR3 contains 13 residues. Germline values: CDR1 SGHKS, CDR2 YYEKEE (reference sequence). The CDR3 sequence: CASRQQGINGYTF. The CDR3 DNA sequence: TGTGCCAGCCGGCAACAGGGGATAAATGGCTACACCTTC.

V gene TRBV6-5 combines with J gene TRBJ2-5; D is unclear. This CDR3 is built from 13 residues. V was cut by 2 bases and J by 5 bases, with 9 bases left in between. Germline assignment: CDR1 MNHEY and CDR2 SVGAGI. CDR3 in amino acids: CASSYEDRETQYF. For the CDR3, the DNA is TGTGCCAGCAGTTACGAAGACCGGGAGACCCAGTACTTC.

In its sample, this clonotype was seen many times. The genes are TRBV24-1 and TRBJ1-1, with D tentatively TRBD1 (6 bases). The CDR3 runs 12 residues. Trimming pared 7 bases from V and 7 bases from J, leaving 12 bases between. Germline assignment: CDR1 KGHDR and CDR2 SFDVKD. CDR3 protein: CATSYGGREAFF. For the CDR3, the DNA is TGTGCCACCAGCTACGGGGGCCGTGAAGCTTTCTTT.

This chain connects TRBV29-1 to TRBJ2-5; the D gene is possibly TRBD1 (6 bases). The CDR3 runs to 11 residues. The V gene's germline CDR1 is SQVTM and CDR2 ANQGSEA. Trimming cost V 4 bases and J 4 bases, with 7 bases left between them. This CDR3 is CSVGQVETQYF. The CDR3 nucleotides read TGCAGCGTTGGACAGGTAGAGACCCAGTACTTC.

This clonotype was counted a few times. This sequence joins TRBV4-2 and TRBJ2-4, with 9 bases identical to TRBD2. V dropped 1 base and J dropped 1; count of bases not matched to a gene: 5. CDR1 is LGHNA, CDR2 YNFKEQ, per germline. The CDR3 contains 17 residues. The CDR3 DNA sequence: TGTGCCAGCAGCCAAGTCCCTAGCGGGAAGGCCAAAAACATTCAGTACTTC. This encodes CASSQVPSGKAKNIQYF.

This clonotype has just a few counts. V is TRBV5-1 and J is TRBJ2-2; no definite D call. This CDR3 is built from 13 residues. V was shortened by 3 bases and J by 10 bases, with 13 bases between the two germline ends. CDR1 is SGHRS, CDR2 YFSETQ, per germline. The CDR3 loop is CASSSPNSPELFF. CDR3 nucleotide sequence: TGCGCCAGCAGCTCCCCGAATTCCCCGGAGCTGTTTTTT.

The CDR3 reads CASSLVGLAGDLRETQYF. The CDR3 DNA reads as TGCGCCAGCAGCTTGGTAGGACTAGCGGGAGACCTTAGGGAGACCCAGTACTTC. The V gene is TRBV5-1, the J gene TRBJ2-5; 13 bases fit TRBD2. V lost 0 bases, J lost 5 bases, and 10 bases stayed unmatched. Looked up from germline, CDR1 is SGHRS and CDR2 is YFSETQ. This CDR3 contains 18 residues.

The chain has TRBV2 and TRBJ2-2; D may correspond to TRBD1 or TRBD2 (6 bases each). V was clipped by 1 base and J by 6 bases, with 12 bases between them. This CDR3 has 15 residues. Germline CDR1 is SNHLY and CDR2 is FYNNEI. The CDR3 DNA reads TGTGCCAGCAGTGAAGACCGGGGGCGATCCGGGGAGCTGTTTTTT. It codes for CASSEDRGRSGELFF.

V and J are TRBV7-6 and TRBJ2-5; D possibly corresponds to TRBD2 (5 bases). The germline gives CDR1 SGHVS, CDR2 FNYEAQ. The ends were cut back, 5 bases at V and 4 bases at J, with 20 bases in the middle. This CDR3 has 16 residues. The CDR3 nucleotides are TGTGCCAGCAGCGCCGGACTCCCGGACTTTCTAGAGACCCAGTACTTC. Translating gives CASSAGLPDFLETQYF.

This clonotype was seen more than once but under ten times. This chain uses TRBV10-3 with TRBJ1-2; no clear D. The CDR3 is made up of 11 amino acids. In germline, CDR1 is ENHRY, CDR2 SYGVKD. The V end was cut by 3 bases, the J end by 7 bases, with 6 bases between. CDR3: CAISENRGYTF. In DNA form, the CDR3 reads TGTGCCATCAGTGAAAATCGTGGCTACACCTTC.